Detailed here is one T cell receptor beta chain. Antigen: not known. These data come from a study of T cell repertoires in cytomegalovirus infection. Study-wide background: Recently identified HLA-C-restricted CMV epitopes were among the peptides used. Through public TCR beta signatures, both CMV infection and matching HLA type were indicated.

Findings of the study overall: In two of eight donors, the top clonotype was HLA-C-restricted CMV-specific. The cumulative frequency of public TCR beta families identified carriers of CMV plus the relevant HLA.

Via MiXCR, TCRdb re-called the reads, giving one row per CDR3 protein. The data contain 450,000 to 600,000 distinct CDR3 sequences, around a third of them seen just once; the ten biggest clones take up 15% to 20%. After removal of 2 bases from V and 0 bases from J, the junction contained 5 bases not matched to a gene. From germline, CDR1 is LNHDA and CDR2 SQIVND (reference sequence). The CDR3 runs 16 residues. The receptor comes from a human donor in good health (CMV status not recorded). Some clones in this sample may be carry-over from other donors' samples. The chain joins TRBV19 to TRBJ1-1, with TRBD1 matching over 8 bases. The specimen comprised cultured PBMCs, sampled from culture after CMV antigen stimulation. Here the CDR3 reads CASSIRDRRMNTEAFF. In nucleotides, the CDR3 is TGTGCCAGTAGTATAAGGGACAGGAGAATGAACACTGAAGCTTTCTTT. The full variable domain, rest sourced from reference TRBV19 and TRBJ1-1, is DGGITQSPKYLFRKEGQNVTLSCEQNLNHDAMYWYRQDPGQGLRLIYYSQIVNDFQKGDIAEGYSVSREKKESFPLTVTSAQKNPTAFYLCASSIRDRRMNTEAFFGQGTRLTVV.